What follows are 12 T cell receptor beta chains derived from one specimen sequenced in a study of patients and donors after allogeneic stem cell transplantation. MiXCR, run by TCRdb on the RT-PCR reads, gives a single entry per CDR3 protein. The table includes approximately 430,000 distinct CDR3 sequences, 16% detected once. Input material: blood, either unsorted or a sorted T cell fraction (not recorded which). These receptors originate from a human donor who was either an allogeneic HSCT recipient or a stem cell or donor lymphocyte infusion donor (not recorded which). It is not recorded whose cells these are; they may come from a transplant donor.

This clonotype was counted only a few times. The junction shows a germline mismatch at one end, possibly a read error. This chain connects TRBV20-1 to TRBJ2-1; D remains ambiguous. This CDR3 is built from 12 residues. Germline assignment: CDR1 DFQATT and CDR2 SNEGSKA (reference sequence). The CDR3 DNA follows: TGCAGTGCTAGGAATGGATACAGTGAGCAGTTCTTC. Its translation: CSARNGYSEQFF.

This rearrangement joins TRBV11-2 to TRBJ2-6, with D maybe TRBD2 (5 bases). Germline CDR1 and CDR2: SGHAT and FQNNGV. V lost 3 bases and J 0 bases, leaving 15 bases between the germline ends. The CDR3 runs to 18 residues. Here the CDR3 DNA reads TGTGCCAGCAGCTTTCGTACAACGGGGAGCTCTGGGGCCAACGTCCTGACTTTC. The encoded protein is CASSFRTTGSSGANVLTF.

The chain recombines TRBV5-1 with TRBJ2-3; the D gene is possibly TRBD2 (5 bases). V lost 9 bases and J lost 1, with 12 bases in between. CDR1 is SGHRS and CDR2 is YFSETQ in the germline V gene. The CDR3 is made up of 13 amino acids. The CDR3 coding sequence is TGCGCCACGAGAGGGATTGGCACAGATACGCAGTATTTT. This sequence encodes CATRGIGTDTQYF.

This clonotype was counted only a few times. This rearrangement joins TRBV10-3 to TRBJ2-1; D not certain. The ends were cut back, 4 bases at V and 8 bases at J, with 15 bases in the middle. The CDR3 loop spans 14 amino acids. Germline V lookup: CDR1 ENHRY, CDR2 SYGVKD. CDR3 protein: CAISVGGYKDEQFF. The DNA for the CDR3 is TGTGCCATCAGTGTAGGTGGGTATAAAGATGAGCAGTTCTTC.

This chain joins TRBV6-1 and TRBJ2-1; D unresolved. This CDR3 region has 15 residues. Germline loops: CDR1 MNHNS, CDR2 SASEGT. Deletions cut 6 bases from V and 6 bases from J, with 18 bases between. This CDR3 is CASSPEDLGVNEQFF. CDR3 DNA: TGTGCCAGCAGCCCCGAGGATCTTGGTGTCAATGAGCAGTTCTTC.

The chain employs TRBV6-2 or TRBV6-3 and TRBJ1-5, with a tentative D call TRBD1 (5 bases). Germline V gene sequence: CDR1 MNHEY, CDR2 SVGEGT. With 6 bases removed from V and 9 bases from J, the gap between germline ends came to 15 bases. CDR3 size: 13 residues. In DNA form, the CDR3 reads TGTGCCAGCAGCCGCGGGGGGACGGGGCCCCAGCATTTT. Residues: CASSRGGTGPQHF.

The chain joins TRBV5-8 to TRBJ2-2; tentative D call: TRBD1 (6 bases). The germline V and J ends were trimmed by 7 bases and 1 base, with 14 bases remaining between them. Germline-derived CDR1 and CDR2 are SGHTS and YDEGEE. The CDR3 length is 15 residues. The chain's CDR3 is CASLDRDKNTGELFF. DNA of the CDR3: TGTGCCAGCCTCGATCGGGACAAGAACACCGGGGAGCTGTTTTTT.

At least ten counts were recorded for this clonotype. The chain carries TRBV29-1 and TRBJ2-1, with D hard to call. Trimming took off 3 bases at V and 9 bases at J, with 18 bases between the two ends. The CDR3 spans 14 residues. Germline CDR1 reads SQVTM; CDR2 reads ANQGSEA. The CDR3 region is CSVDRQTKGSEQFF. Here the CDR3 DNA reads TGCAGCGTTGATCGTCAGACCAAAGGTAGTGAGCAGTTCTTC.

This clonotype showed up just a few times. The chain joins TRBV7-9 to TRBJ2-5; weak D call: TRBD2 (5 bases). Between the trimmed V and J ends, which lost 0 bases and 5 bases, there was a span of 10 bases. The CDR3 totals 14 residues. The germline V gene encodes CDR1 SEHNR and CDR2 FQNEAQ (reference sequence). CDR3 amino acids: CASSLAGPGETQYF. CDR3 bases: TGTGCCAGCAGCTTAGCGGGCCCGGGGGAGACCCAGTACTTC.

There are many counts of this clonotype. The chain joins TRBV20-1 to TRBJ1-1, with D perhaps matching TRBD1 (6 bases). The ends were cut back, 4 bases at V and 11 bases at J, with 23 bases in the middle. The germline V gene encodes CDR1 DFQATT and CDR2 SNEGSKA (reference sequence). CDR3 length: 14 residues. The CDR3 loop is CSANSRTESSGAFF. CDR3 bases: TGCAGTGCTAATTCTCGGACAGAAAGCTCAGGGGCTTTCTTT.

This clonotype showed up just a few times. This chain joins TRBV25-1 and TRBJ2-5; the D gene is possibly TRBD1 (6 bases). V was pared by 1 base and J by 5 bases, with 14 bases between. CDR1 MGHDK and CDR2 SYGVNS come from the germline V gene. The CDR3 spans 15 residues. The CDR3 coding sequence is TGTGCCAGCAGTGAATTCCGGACAGCTCGGGAGACCCAGTACTTC. This encodes CASSEFRTARETQYF.

This clonotype was counted between two and nine times. The CDR3 protein is CATSEIRDAETQYF. The DNA for the CDR3 is TGTGCCACCAGTGAAATCCGGGACGCAGAGACCCAGTACTTC. The rearrangement links TRBV24-1 to TRBJ2-5; D may match TRBD1 or TRBD2 (5 bases each). Germline lookup yields CDR1 KGHDR and CDR2 SFDVKD. The V gene lost 4 bases and the J gene lost 4 bases, with 12 bases spanning the gap. This CDR3 comprises 14 residues.